These 3 T cell receptor beta chains were sequenced from one sample in a study of T cells in Graves' hyperthyroidism and ophthalmopathy. Amplification targeted TCR beta CDR3 regions from RNA transcripts. The HTBI set primed first-round TCR CDR3 RT-PCR. TCRdb itself ran the multiplex PCR reads through MiXCR, one entry per CDR3 protein. The table records more than 500,000 distinct CDR3 sequences, under 20% of them present only once. Sequenced material: blood. The receptors were sampled from a woman aged 25-40 years with Graves' hyperthyroidism.

Ten or more counts support this clonotype. This rearrangement joins TRBV7-6 to TRBJ2-3; a weak D match, TRBD1 (6 bases). Trimming removed 3 bases at V and 2 bases at J, with 12 bases between. The CDR3 has 15 residues. Germline V gene lookup returns CDR1 SGHVS and CDR2 FNYEAQ. The chain's CDR3 is CASSLDDRSTDTQYF. CDR3 coding DNA: TGTGCCAGCAGCTTGGACGACAGGTCCACAGATACGCAGTATTTT. The entire variable domain, with the rest obtained from reference TRBV7-6 and TRBJ2-3, is as follows: GAGVSQSPRYKVTKRGQDVALRCDPISGHVSLYWYRQALGQGPEFLTYFNYEAQQDKSGLPNDRFSAERPEGSISTLTIQRTEQRDSAMYRCASSLDDRSTDTQYFGPGTRLTVL.

The chain recombines TRBV7-9 with TRBJ1-1; D gene uncertain. The V and J ends lost 1 base and 3 bases respectively, with 9 bases between them. Germline V gene data show CDR1 as SEHNR and CDR2 as FQNEAQ (reference sequence). This CDR3 contains 14 residues. Here the CDR3 DNA reads TGTGCCAGCAGCTTAGTGATGGAGGACACTGAAGCTTTCTTT. Translated, it gives CASSLVMEDTEAFF. The variable domain in full, with the rest retrieved from reference TRBV7-9 and TRBJ1-1, is DTGVSQNPRHKITKRGQNVTFRCDPISEHNRLYWYRQTLGQGPEFLTYFQNEAQLEKSRLLSDRFSAERPKGSFSTLEIQRTEQGDSAMYLCASSLVMEDTEAFFGQGTRLTVV.

Ten or more counts support this clonotype. The rearrangement links TRBV5-1 to TRBJ1-1; 8 bases agree with TRBD1. V shed 3 bases and J 4 bases; nucleotides not matched to a gene: 2. The CDR3 is 13 residues long. The germline CDR1 and CDR2 sequences are SGHRS and YFSETQ. CDR3 DNA: TGCGCCAGCAGCTGGACAGGGAGCACTGAAGCTTTCTTT. This gives the protein CASSWTGSTEAFF.